The 15 T cell receptor beta chains given below trace back to one sample, sequenced in a study of graft-versus-host responses after intestinal transplantation. Produced via immunoSEQ multiplex PCR; TCRdb's table is partial and in-frame only. The sample has more than 80,000 clones, 88% seen once; the top ten hold around 0.3%. No antigen is known for these receptors. Sequencing was performed on unstimulated CD4+ T cells sorted from spleen or lymph node cells, taken before transplant. The receptors originated from a human donor who was the organ donor for an intestinal transplant.

The chain uses TRBV10-3 and TRBJ1-1, with D possibly TRBD1 on 5 matching bases. V lost 4 bases to trimming and J lost 10 bases, with 19 bases between them. Per the germline V gene, CDR1 is ENHRY and CDR2 is SYGVKD. The CDR3 is 14 amino acids. In DNA form, the CDR3 reads TGTGCCATCAGTGCTTCGGTGGGGCTCGAGCGAGCTTTCTTT. Its protein product is CAISASVGLERAFF.

The rearrangement joins TRBV19 to TRBJ2-6; 7 bases match TRBD1. The CDR3 totals 18 residues. V trimming: 5 bases; J trimming: 0 bases; junction bases outside the gene matches: 10. Germline CDR1 and CDR2: LNHDA and SQIVND (reference sequence). CDR3 DNA: TGTGCCAGTAGTCCGCCGGGACAGTTTAGCTCTGGGGCCAACGTCCTGACTTTC. It is translated as CASSPPGQFSSGANVLTF. Full variable domain (rest looked up from reference TRBV19 and TRBJ2-6): DGGITQSPKYLFRKEGQNVTLSCEQNLNHDAMYWYRQDPGQGLRLIYYSQIVNDFQKGDIAEGYSVSREKKESFPLTVTSAQKNPTAFYLCASSPPGQFSSGANVLTFGAGSRLTVL.

The chain carries TRBV7-9 and TRBJ2-5; D is possibly TRBD2 (6 bases). CDR3 length equals 14 residues. The germline CDR1 and CDR2 sequences are SEHNR and FQNEAQ (reference sequence). Trimming shortened V by 3 bases and J by 5 bases, and 13 bases separated the two germline ends. CDR3 bases: TGTGCCAGCAGCTTGTCTGCGGGAAGTGAGACCCAGTACTTC. This sequence encodes CASSLSAGSETQYF.

This clone was observed once. The chain recombines TRBV4-2 with TRBJ2-3, with D perhaps matching TRBD2 (6 bases). CDR1 and CDR2 from the germline V gene are LGHNA and YNFKEQ. Trimming shortened V by 1 base and J by 5 bases, and 22 bases separated the two germline ends. This CDR3 is built from 18 residues. The CDR3 spells CASSQAGGLVGRLDTQYF. CDR3 DNA: TGTGCCAGCAGCCAAGCAGGAGGGCTTGTTGGGAGGCTAGATACGCAGTATTTT.

The chain combines TRBV5-1 with TRBJ2-1; TRBD2 agrees at 8 bases. Germline lookup yields CDR1 SGHRS and CDR2 YFSETQ. After removal of 1 base from V and 11 bases from J, the junction contained 5 bases not matched to a gene. The CDR3 contains 13 residues. This CDR3 is CASSLLAGGQQFF. The CDR3 nucleotides are TGCGCCAGCAGCTTGCTGGCGGGGGGCCAGCAGTTCTTC.

The CDR3 DNA reads as TGTGCCAGCAGCCGTGTACAGGGGGCGCTGAGCACAGATACGCAGTATTTT. Encoded protein: CASSRVQGALSTDTQYF. This chain links TRBV5-8 with TRBJ2-3; 9 positions agree with TRBD1. The CDR3 is 17 amino acids. CDR1 and CDR2 from the germline V gene are SGHTS and YDEGEE. Trimming took 4 bases from V and 0 from J; bases not matched to a gene: 9.

This chain uses TRBV7-9 with TRBJ1-3; 11 bases are shared with TRBD1. In germline, CDR1 is SEHNR, CDR2 FQNEAQ (reference sequence). This CDR3 region has 15 residues. The junction had 9 bases not matched to a gene; V was cut back by 5 bases and J by 9 bases. CDR3 region: CASSPTWTGGSTIYF. CDR3 DNA: TGTGCCAGCAGCCCAACATGGACAGGGGGCAGCACCATATATTTT.

This clone came up a few times. V is TRBV28 and J is TRBJ2-7; the D is unclear. Germline loops: CDR1 MDHEN, CDR2 SYDVKM. This CDR3 is built from 12 residues. The V gene lost 1 base and the J gene lost 6 bases, with 7 bases spanning the gap. CDR3 in amino acids: CASSLFQREQYF. The CDR3, as DNA: TGTGCCAGCAGTTTATTCCAGCGCGAGCAGTACTTC.

The chain links TRBV4-1 to TRBJ2-6; 7 bases agree with TRBD1. The junction had 7 bases not matched to a gene; V was cut back by 5 bases and J by 0 bases. Germline V CDR1 and CDR2: MGHRA, YSYEKL. This CDR3 comprises 17 residues. The chain's CDR3 is CASSKGAPYSGANVLTF. The CDR3 DNA sequence: TGCGCCAGCAGCAAGGGGGCGCCATACTCTGGGGCCAACGTCCTGACTTTC.

The chain couples TRBV5-1 to TRBJ1-1; possible D gene TRBD1, 5 bases. This CDR3 spans 16 amino acids. The germline V gene has CDR1 SGHRS and CDR2 YFSETQ. With 0 bases removed from V and 3 bases from J, the gap between germline ends came to 15 bases. As DNA, the CDR3 is TGCGCCAGCAGCTTGGTAGGGGCAAGGCTCGACACTGAAGCTTTCTTT. As protein: CASSLVGARLDTEAFF.

The chain couples TRBV29-1 to TRBJ1-1; perhaps TRBD1 as D (6 bases). The CDR3 consists of 15 residues. Trimming shortened V by 6 bases and J by 0 bases, and 17 bases separated the two germline ends. Germline CDR1 and CDR2: SQVTM and ANQGSEA. The CDR3 DNA reads TGCAGCGTAGATCTCGCCGACAGGCTGAACACTGAAGCTTTCTTT. Translated, it gives CSVDLADRLNTEAFF.

The chain links TRBV9 to TRBJ2-5, with D uncertain. From germline, CDR1 is SGDLS and CDR2 YYNGEE. This CDR3 has 10 residues. The germline V and J ends were trimmed by 7 bases and 5 bases, with 6 bases remaining between them. The CDR3 DNA follows: TGTGCCAGCGGTGGCGAGACCCAGTACTTC. Translating gives CASGGETQYF. Full variable domain (outside the CDR3, taken from reference TRBV9 and TRBJ2-5): DSGVTQTPKHLITATGQRVTLRCSPRSGDLSVYWYQQSLDQGLQFLIQYYNGEERAKGNILERFSAQQFPDLHSELNLSSLELGDSALYFCASGGETQYFGPGTRLLVL.

This clone was seen more than once but under ten times. The CDR3 DNA sequence: TGCGCCAGCAGCCGGGAGGGGGGGTTGCCATACGGGCAGTTCTTC. This sequence encodes CASSREGGLPYGQFF. The chain links TRBV5-1 to TRBJ2-1; 8 bases are shared with TRBD2. V lost 4 bases, J lost 12 bases, and 15 bases stayed unmatched. CDR3 length equals 15 residues. Per the germline V gene, CDR1 is SGHRS and CDR2 is YFSETQ.

This chain connects TRBV11-3 to TRBJ2-1; 7 bases are a match to TRBD2. The germline V gene has CDR1 SGHNT and CDR2 YENEEA. Trimming at V came to 5 bases and at J to 6 bases, leaving 1 base not matched to a gene. The CDR3 has 12 amino acids. CDR3 DNA: TGTGCCAGCAGCGGGGAGGGCAATGAGCAGTTCTTC. Translated: CASSGEGNEQFF.

J is TRBJ1-2 and V is TRBV14; the D gene is possibly TRBD1 (5 bases). Germline loops: CDR1 SGHDN, CDR2 FVKESK. The CDR3 extends over 15 amino acids. V was clipped by 1 base and J by 7 bases, with 16 bases between them. In nucleotides, the CDR3 is TGTGCCAGCAGCCAAGTTACAGGACTAGTGGGTGGCTACACCTTC. Its translation is CASSQVTGLVGGYTF.